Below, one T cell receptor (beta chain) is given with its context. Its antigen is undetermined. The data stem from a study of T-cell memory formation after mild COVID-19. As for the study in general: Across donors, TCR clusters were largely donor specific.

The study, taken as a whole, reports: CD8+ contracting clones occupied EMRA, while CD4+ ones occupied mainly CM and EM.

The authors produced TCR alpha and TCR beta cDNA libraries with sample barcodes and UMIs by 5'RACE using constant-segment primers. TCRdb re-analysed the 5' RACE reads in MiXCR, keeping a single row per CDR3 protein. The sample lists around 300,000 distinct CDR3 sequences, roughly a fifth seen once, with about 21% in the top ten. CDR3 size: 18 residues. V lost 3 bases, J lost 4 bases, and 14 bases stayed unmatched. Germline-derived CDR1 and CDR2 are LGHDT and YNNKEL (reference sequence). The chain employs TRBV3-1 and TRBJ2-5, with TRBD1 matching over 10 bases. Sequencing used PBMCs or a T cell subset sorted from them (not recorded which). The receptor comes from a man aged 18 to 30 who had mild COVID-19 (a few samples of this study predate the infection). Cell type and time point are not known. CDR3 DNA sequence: TGTGCCAGCAGCCAGCAACCGGTGACAGGGGGCTTAGGAGAGACCCAGTACTTC. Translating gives CASSQQPVTGGLGETQYF.